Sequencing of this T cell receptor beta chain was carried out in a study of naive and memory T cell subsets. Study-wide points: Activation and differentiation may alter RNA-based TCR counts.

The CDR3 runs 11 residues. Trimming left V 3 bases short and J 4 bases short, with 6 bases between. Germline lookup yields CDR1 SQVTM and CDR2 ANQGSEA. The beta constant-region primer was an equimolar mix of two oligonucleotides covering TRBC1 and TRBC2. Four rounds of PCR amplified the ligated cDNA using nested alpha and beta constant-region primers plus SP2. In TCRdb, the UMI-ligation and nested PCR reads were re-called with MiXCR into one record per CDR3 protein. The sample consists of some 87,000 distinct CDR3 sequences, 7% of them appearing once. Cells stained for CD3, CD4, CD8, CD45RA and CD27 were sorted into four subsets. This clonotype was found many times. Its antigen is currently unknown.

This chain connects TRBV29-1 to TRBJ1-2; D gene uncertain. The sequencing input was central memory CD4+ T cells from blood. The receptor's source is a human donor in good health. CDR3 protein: CSVDGSYGYTF. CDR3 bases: TGCAGCGTTGATGGCAGCTATGGCTACACCTTC.